This paragraph reports one T cell receptor (beta chain). The V and J ends lost 0 bases and 0 bases respectively, with 4 bases between them. In germline, CDR1 is SGDLS, CDR2 YYNGEE. This CDR3 spans 14 amino acids. The sample belongs to a study of OX40 agonist ivuxolimab in advanced cancers. Assay used: immunoSEQ multiplex PCR; TCRdb lists only in-frame clones, some missing. The sample consists of about 52,000 clones, 85% to 95% of them appearing once. Cycle 7 day 1, cycle 4 day 1, and baseline were the timepoints at which blood was sampled. The J gene is TRBJ1-3, the V gene TRBV9; D is undetermined. The clonotype originates from an adult with an advanced solid tumor such as melanoma, head and neck, liver or kidney cancer. The sample here was CD4+ or CD8+ T cells sorted from blood, taken in a trial of the OX40 agonist ivuxolimab. CDR3: CASSVDGSGNTIYF. The CDR3 DNA is TGTGCCAGCAGCGTAGACGGCTCTGGAAACACCATATATTTT. The full variable domain, rest sourced from reference TRBV9 and TRBJ1-3, is DSGVTQTPKHLITATGQRVTLRCSPRSGDLSVYWYQQSLDQGLQFLIQYYNGEERAKGNILERFSAQQFPDLHSELNLSSLELGDSALYFCASSVDGSGNTIYFGEGSWLTVV.